This entry describes one TCR beta chain. Its antigen is not identified. The repertoire was sequenced with immunoSEQ multiplex PCR; TCRdb's copy has only in-frame clones and lacks some. The table has about 9,800 clones, 75% to 85% seen once. This specimen belongs to a study of immune evolution from preneoplasia to lung adenocarcinoma. Study-wide points: T cell clonality was higher in KRAS-mutant than EGFR-mutant or wild-type nodules. Top clone share appeared to fall from AAH through AIS, MIA, adenocarcinoma. Clonality was highest in normal lung, lower in later-stage lesions apparently.

With V trimmed by 6 bases and J by 5 bases, 6 bases remained unmatched. Germline V lookup: CDR1 MNHNS, CDR2 SASEGT. The CDR3 spans 14 residues. Macro-dissection enriched premalignant or tumor cells before nucleic acid extraction. This chain connects TRBV6-1 to TRBJ1-5; 8 nucleotides agree with TRBD1. Sequencing input: FFPE lung adenocarcinoma in situ tissue. The receptor's source is a person of 80 years or more with lung adenocarcinoma. In DNA form, the CDR3 reads TGTGCCAGCAGCGGGGACAGGCAACATCAGCCCCAGCATTTT. Protein sequence: CASSGDRQHQPQHF.